Listed here are 21 T cell receptor beta chains from one sample, sequenced in a study of T cell responses to AZD1222 COVID-19 vaccine. Repertoires were generated with immunoSEQ multiplex PCR, while TCRdb's copy carries only in-frame clones and drops some. The sample shows 150,000 or so clones, 85% to 90% of them seen only once. The starting material was peripheral blood, obtained on day 0 of AZD1222 vaccination. The receptors stem from an adult in good health.

This chain uses TRBV6-2 or TRBV6-3 with TRBJ2-2; perhaps TRBD1 as D (6 bases). V was shortened by 5 bases and J by 1 base, with 17 bases between the two germline ends. The CDR3 covers 17 residues. From germline, CDR1 is MNHEY and CDR2 SVGEGT. CDR3 sequence: CASSGRVGALNTGELFF. The CDR3 nucleotides are TGTGCCAGCAGTGGGAGAGTGGGGGCTTTGAACACCGGGGAGCTGTTTTTT.

The V call is TRBV12-3 or TRBV12-4, the J call TRBJ2-7, with 7 bases identical to TRBD2. V shed 10 bases, J shed 3 bases, and the junction held 9 bases outside the gene matches. The CDR3 is made up of 13 amino acids. The CDR3 bases are TGTGCCACCAACGATGGGGGGGGCTACGAGCAGTACTTC. Translating gives CATNDGGGYEQYF.

V gene TRBV6-6 combines with J gene TRBJ1-1; D is ambiguous. V was shortened by 4 bases and J by 0 bases, with 9 bases between the two germline ends. This CDR3 comprises 14 residues. CDR1 MNHNY and CDR2 SVGAGI come from the germline V gene (reference sequence). The CDR3 DNA is TGTGCCAGCAGTTGGGCGAACCTGAACACTGAAGCTTTCTTT. This translates into CASSWANLNTEAFF.

This clone was recorded once. J is TRBJ1-5 and V is TRBV4-1; no clear D gene. V was trimmed by 1 base and J by 2 bases, leaving 15 bases between them. Germline values: CDR1 MGHRA, CDR2 YSYEKL. The CDR3 loop spans 17 amino acids. The DNA of the CDR3 is TGCGCCAGCAGCCAAGCTTGCTGTGGTGGAGGCAATCAGCCCCAGCATTTT. Translation: CASSQACCGGGNQPQHF.

This clone was counted once. The chain carries TRBV9 and TRBJ2-7; no clear D. V was cut by 0 bases and J by 5 bases, with 18 bases left in between. The CDR3 totals 16 residues. Germline loops: CDR1 SGDLS, CDR2 YYNGEE. CDR3 region: CASSVGPSGLQNEQYF. In DNA form, the CDR3 reads TGTGCCAGCAGCGTAGGTCCCTCAGGTTTACAGAACGAGCAGTACTTC.

The chain joins TRBV11-2 to TRBJ2-1, with 9 bases matching TRBD2. The CDR3 runs 15 residues. Germline-derived CDR1 and CDR2 are SGHAT and FQNNGV. Unmatched junction bases numbered 6, after V lost 5 bases and J lost 4 bases. The CDR3 loop is CASSQTSGVYNEQFF. The DNA of the CDR3 is TGTGCCAGCAGCCAGACTAGCGGAGTTTACAATGAGCAGTTCTTC.

The rearrangement joins TRBV11-2 to TRBJ1-1; D is unclear. This CDR3 contains 14 residues. Germline assignment: CDR1 SGHAT and CDR2 FQNNGV. Trimming took off 1 base at V and 1 base at J, with 7 bases between the two ends. DNA for the CDR3: TGTGCCAGCAGCTTAGTTGCAGGGAACACTGAAGCTTTCTTT. Its translation is CASSLVAGNTEAFF.

This sequence joins TRBV29-1 and TRBJ2-3; 7 nucleotides line up with TRBD2. CDR1 is SQVTM, CDR2 ANQGSEA, per germline. V was clipped by 0 bases and J by 4 bases; unmatched bases: 13. This CDR3 comprises 17 residues. In nucleotides, the CDR3 is TGCAGCGTTGAAGACTGGGGTCTAAGCGGGGCTGCAGATACGCAGTATTTT. Amino acid sequence: CSVEDWGLSGAADTQYF.

This chain links TRBV6-2 or TRBV6-3 with TRBJ2-3, with TRBD2 matching over 7 bases. Germline V lookup: CDR1 MNHEY, CDR2 SVGEGT. V lost 5 bases and J lost 1; bases outside the gene matches: 9. This CDR3 is built from 16 residues. CDR3 in amino acids: CASSHFRTRGTDTQYF. DNA for the CDR3: TGTGCCAGCAGTCATTTCAGGACTAGGGGCACAGATACGCAGTATTTT.

The chain recombines TRBV2 with TRBJ2-5; unclear D gene. The CDR3 has 13 residues. The germline V and J ends were trimmed by 4 bases and 2 bases, with 8 bases remaining between them. The germline CDR1 and CDR2 sequences are SNHLY and FYNNEI. Here the CDR3 reads CASSVGRQETQYF. DNA of the CDR3: TGTGCCAGCAGTGTAGGTCGACAAGAGACCCAGTACTTC.

The chain links TRBV18 to TRBJ2-3; 10 positions match TRBD2. This CDR3 has 16 amino acids. From germline, CDR1 is KGHSH and CDR2 LQKENI. After removal of 4 bases from V and 1 base from J, the junction contained 5 bases not matched to a gene. This chain's CDR3 is CASSQRGGTGTDTQYF. CDR3 nucleotides: TGTGCCAGCTCACAGCGGGGGGGCACGGGCACAGATACGCAGTATTTT. The entire variable domain, with the rest obtained from reference TRBV18 and TRBJ2-3, is as follows: NAGVMQNPRHLVRRRGQEARLRCSPMKGHSHVYWYRQLPEEGLKFMVYLQKENIIDESGMPKERFSAEFPKEGPSILRIQQVVRGDSAAYFCASSQRGGTGTDTQYFGPGTRLTVL.

The rearrangement uses TRBV3-1 (or the pseudogene TRBV3-2) and TRBJ2-5, with TRBD2 identical over 9 bases. V was pared by 3 bases and J by 5 bases, with 7 bases of the junction left unmatched. The germline V gene encodes CDR1 LGHDT and CDR2 YNNKEL (reference sequence). The CDR3 extends over 15 amino acids. CDR3 nucleotides: TGTGCCAGCAGCCAGTGGCTAGCGGGGACGGAGACCCAGTACTTC. It translates to CASSQWLAGTETQYF.

The V and J genes are TRBV7-3 and TRBJ2-1; D tentatively fits TRBD1 or TRBD2 (5 bases each). There are 16 residues in the CDR3. The germline V gene has CDR1 SGHTA and CDR2 FQGTGA. Trimming shortened V by 5 bases and J by 0 bases, and 14 bases separated the two germline ends. The CDR3 loop reads CASSPPGASSYNEQFF. Written as DNA, the CDR3 is TGTGCCAGCAGCCCCCCCGGGGCCAGCTCCTACAATGAGCAGTTCTTC.

With respect to this clone: The same CDR3 is also encoded by other DNA sequences in this sample. DNA for the CDR3: TGTGCCAGCAGCACCGGACTAGCGCTCACAGATACGCAGTATTTT. This translates into CASSTGLALTDTQYF. J is TRBJ2-3 and V is TRBV7-8; 9 bases are shared with TRBD2. After removal of 5 bases from V and 2 bases from J, the junction contained 5 bases not matched to a gene. Looked up from germline, CDR1 is SGHVS and CDR2 is FQNEAQ. CDR3 size: 15 residues.

V usage is TRBV10-3 and J usage is TRBJ1-2, with 7 bases identical to TRBD1. From germline, CDR1 is ENHRY and CDR2 SYGVKD. Trimming cost V 10 bases and J 7 bases; bases outside gene matches: 15. CDR3 size: 14 residues. This chain's CDR3 is CATDPQGTSIGYTF. CDR3 nucleotides: TGTGCCACCGACCCACAGGGGACGAGTATTGGCTACACCTTC.

Comment on this clone: The junction departs from the called germline gene at one end, perhaps through a read error. The CDR3 is CASSRTRVGNSGYTF. DNA for the CDR3: TGTGCCAGCAGCCGGACTAGGGTTGGTAACTCTGGCTACACCTTC. The chain combines TRBV11-2 with TRBJ1-2; D call uncertain. Per the germline V gene, CDR1 is SGHAT and CDR2 is FQNNGV. The CDR3 is 15 residues long.

CDR3 in DNA: TGTGCCAGCAGCTCCCCGGGACAGGGAAACACTGAAGCTTTCTTT. The encoded protein is CASSSPGQGNTEAFF. The V and J genes are TRBV7-2 and TRBJ1-1; 9 nucleotides line up with TRBD1. CDR1 SGHTA and CDR2 FQGNSA come from the germline V gene. Trimming took 4 bases from V and 2 from J; bases not matched to a gene: 5. This CDR3 contains 15 residues.

The J gene is TRBJ1-4, the V gene TRBV28; the D gene is possibly TRBD1 (6 bases). Per the germline V gene, CDR1 is MDHEN and CDR2 is SYDVKM. Trimming pared 8 bases from V and 4 bases from J, leaving 11 bases between. This CDR3 has 13 amino acids. This CDR3 is CASRRGHNEKLFF. The CDR3 DNA reads TGTGCCAGCCGCAGGGGCCATAATGAAAAACTGTTTTTT.

This chain joins TRBV5-1 and TRBJ2-6; 11 bases are a match to TRBD1. V was clipped by 0 bases and J by 3 bases; unmatched bases: 5. This CDR3 contains 18 residues. The germline V gene has CDR1 SGHRS and CDR2 YFSETQ. CDR3: CASSLGDRGKNGANVLTF. The CDR3 bases are TGCGCCAGCAGCTTGGGGGACAGGGGGAAAAATGGGGCCAACGTCCTGACTTTC.

J is TRBJ1-5 and V is TRBV12-3 or TRBV12-4; D ambiguous. Trimming took off 4 bases at V and 4 bases at J, with 8 bases between the two ends. This CDR3 comprises 13 residues. The CDR3 sequence is CASSSEWNQPQHF. CDR3 bases: TGTGCCAGCAGTTCGGAGTGGAATCAGCCCCAGCATTTT.

This chain connects TRBV28 to TRBJ1-2; perhaps TRBD1 as D (5 bases). The V gene lost 1 base and the J gene lost 3 bases, with 9 bases spanning the gap. The V gene's germline CDR1 is MDHEN and CDR2 SYDVKM. This CDR3 contains 14 residues. CDR3 sequence (DNA): TGTGCCAGCAGTTTATTACGGGGGGACTATGGCTACACCTTC. This sequence encodes CASSLLRGDYGYTF.